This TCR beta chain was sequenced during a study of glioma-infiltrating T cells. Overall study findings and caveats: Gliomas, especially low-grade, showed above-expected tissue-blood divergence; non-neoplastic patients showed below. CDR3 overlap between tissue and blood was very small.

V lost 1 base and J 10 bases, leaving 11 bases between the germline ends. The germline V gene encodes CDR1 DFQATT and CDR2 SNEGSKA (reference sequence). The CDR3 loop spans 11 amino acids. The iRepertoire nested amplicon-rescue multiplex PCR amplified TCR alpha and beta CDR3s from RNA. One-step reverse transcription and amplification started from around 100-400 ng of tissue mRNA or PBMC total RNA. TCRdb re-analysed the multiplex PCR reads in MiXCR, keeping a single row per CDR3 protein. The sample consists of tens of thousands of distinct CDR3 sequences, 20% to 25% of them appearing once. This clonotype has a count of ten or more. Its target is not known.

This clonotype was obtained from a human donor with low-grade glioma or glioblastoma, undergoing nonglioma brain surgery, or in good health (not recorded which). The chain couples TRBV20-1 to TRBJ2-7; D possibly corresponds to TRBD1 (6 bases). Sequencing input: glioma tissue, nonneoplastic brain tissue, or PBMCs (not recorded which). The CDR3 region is CSARGRTVQYF. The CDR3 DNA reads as TGCAGTGCTAGAGGGAGGACAGTTCAGTACTTC.